A selection of T cell receptor beta chains follows, all from one sample in a study of prognosis after radiotherapy for stage I lung cancer. TCRdb passed the multiplex PCR reads through MiXCR, listing each CDR3 protein once. Altogether 20,000 to 30,000 distinct CDR3 sequences are present, 40% being singletons, with the ten largest covering 20% to 25%. The sequenced sample was PBMCs, obtained before or after stereotactic body radiation therapy (not recorded which). The receptors derive from a donor over 45 with non-small cell lung cancer. CDR3s include the opening cysteine and the closing phenylalanine or tryptophan. Each record gives: J gene, D gene, CDR3 length, V gene, clone size, CDR3 DNA, CDR3 protein. D genes are given only for firm matches. Not all rows give a size; the values are once, few, many and, for expanded clones, a class.

TRBJ2-7,NA,11,TRBV20-1,NA,TGCAGTGCAATGAGCGGATACGAGCAGTACTTC,CSAMSGYEQYF
TRBJ2-3,TRBD2,16,TRBV20-1,NA,TGCAGTGCTAAAGGGACTAGCGGGGGGAGCACAGATACGCAGTATTTT,CSAKGTSGGSTDTQYF
TRBJ2-3,TRBD1,15,TRBV24-1,many,TGTGCCACCAGACCGGGACAGGGAGTTTCTGATACGCAGTATTTT,CATRPGQGVSDTQYF
TRBJ2-2,NA,13,TRBV7-9,NA,TGTGCCAGCAGCCCTTGGGGCGATGGGGAGCTGTTTTTT,CASSPWGDGELFF
TRBJ2-7,TRBD1,16,TRBV2,NA,TGTGCCAGCAGAGGCTCCCTCCGGGACAGGGCGGACGAGCAGTACTTC,CASRGSLRDRADEQYF
TRBJ2-2,NA,14,TRBV11-3,NA,TGTGCCAGCAGCTTTAGGGGTATGAACGGGGAGCTGTTTTTT,CASSFRGMNGELFF
TRBJ2-3,TRBD2,15,TRBV6-9,NA,TGTGCCAGCAGTCGTATCGGGGGGGGCCCAGATACGCAGTATTTT,CASSRIGGGPDTQYF
TRBJ2-3,NA,12,TRBV7-9,many,TGTGCCAGCAGCTTTTCTCCCGATACGCAGTATTTT,CASSFSPDTQYF
TRBJ2-5,NA,13,TRBV19,many,TGTGCCGTTTCTTCGGGGCTCCAAGAGACCCAGTACTTC,CAVSSGLQETQYF
TRBJ1-2,TRBD1,15,TRBV12-3/TRBV12-4,NA,TGTGCCAGCACCCCTCAGACAGGGGGTGAGGGTGGCTACACCTTC,CASTPQTGGEGGYTF
TRBJ2-7,NA,15,TRBV3-1,NA,TGTGCCAGCAGCCAAGATCCCCTAGTGTCGTACGAGCAGTACTTC,CASSQDPLVSYEQYF
TRBJ1-5,NA,12,TRBV28,many,TGTGCCAGCAGCTTAGAGGCTTGGCCCCAGCATTTT,CASSLEAWPQHF
TRBJ2-3,TRBD2,13,TRBV2,many,TGTGCCAGCAAGACTAGCGGTACAGATACGCAGTATTTT,CASKTSGTDTQYF
TRBJ2-1,TRBD2,16,TRBV24-1,once,TGTGCCACCAGTGACCCCTCTAGCGGGACCTACAATGAGCAGTTCTTC,CATSDPSSGTYNEQFF
TRBJ2-1,TRBD2,16,TRBV9,many,TGTGCCAGCAGCGCCACATCGGGACTACACTACAATGAGCAGTTCTTC,CASSATSGLHYNEQFF
TRBJ2-1,NA,16,TRBV5-1,medium-sized,TGCGCCAGCAGTGTGGGGGCGCATTCCCACTACAATGAGCAGTTCTTC,CASSVGAHSHYNEQFF
TRBJ1-6,NA,13,TRBV30,NA,TGTGCCTGGAGTACGGGAATTAATTCACCCCTCCACTTT,CAWSTGINSPLHF
TRBJ2-6,NA,17,TRBV24-1,many,TGTGCCACCAGTGATTCTGGCCGGTTCTCTGGGGCCAACGTCCTGACTTTC,CATSDSGRFSGANVLTF
TRBJ1-4,NA,14,TRBV18,medium-sized,TGTGCCAGCTCACCAGGGGATAACAATGAAAAACTGTTTTTT,CASSPGDNNEKLFF
TRBJ1-1,NA,14,TRBV5-1,NA,TGCGCCAGCAGCTTGAAAGGCAGGAACACTGAAGATTTCTTT,CASSLKGRNTEDFF
TRBJ2-2,NA,16,TRBV7-2,NA,TGTGCCAGCAGCTTAGATTGCTCACTGAACACCGGGGAGCTATTTTTT,CASSLDCSLNTGELFF
TRBJ1-4,TRBD1,16,TRBV7-2,NA,TGTGCCAGCAGCTCCCTGACAGGGGGCCTTGGTGAAAAACTGTTTTTT,CASSSLTGGLGEKLFF
TRBJ1-5,NA,15,TRBV6-5,many,TGTGCCAGCAGTTACTCGGAGGGGTTAGATCAGCCCCAGCATTTT,CASSYSEGLDQPQHF
TRBJ1-1,NA,16,TRBV11-2,many,TGTGCCAGCAGCTTAATAATGGGGATAAGGGACACTGAAGCTTTCTTT,CASSLIMGIRDTEAFF
TRBJ1-2,NA,12,TRBV12-3/TRBV12-4,medium-sized,TGTGCCAGCGCATATACTAACTATGGCTACACCTTC,CASAYTNYGYTF
TRBJ2-5,TRBD2,14,TRBV6-2/TRBV6-3,NA,TGTGCCAGCATAGCTAGCGGGGGTTCGGAGACCCAGTACTTC,CASIASGGSETQYF
TRBJ2-7,NA,13,TRBV20-1,NA,TGCAGTGCCCCCACCTTGGGGACCTACGAGCAGTACTTC,CSAPTLGTYEQYF
TRBJ2-1,NA,12,TRBV9,NA,TGTGCCAGCGGAGTAGCGACCAATGAGCGGTCCTTC,CASGVATNERSF
TRBJ2-7,TRBD2,17,TRBV9,NA,TGTGCCAGCAGCGCATCCGGGACTAGGGGGATATCCTACGAGAAGTACTTC,CASSASGTRGISYEKYF
TRBJ2-2,NA,13,TRBV24-1,many,TGTGCCACCAGTGCCCAACGTACCGGGGAGCTGTTTTTT,CATSAQRTGELFF
TRBJ2-7,NA,14,TRBV6-1,NA,TGTGTCAGCATCCCCGGGACTGGGGACTACGAGCAGTACTTC,CVSIPGTGDYEQYF
TRBJ1-2,NA,12,TRBV20-1,NA,TGCAGTGCTCAGTCTCATGGTCAGGACTACACCTTC,CSAQSHGQDYTF
TRBJ2-1,NA,14,TRBV5-1,few,TGCGCCAGCAGAGGGTTCAGCCGGAGCAATGAGCAGTTCTTC,CASRGFSRSNEQFF
TRBJ2-3,NA,14,TRBV15,many,TGTGCCACCAGAAGATCCTCGGTCGCAGATACGCAGTATTTT,CATRRSSVADTQYF
TRBJ2-1,NA,15,TRBV5-8,many,TGTGCCAGCAGCTGGACAGAGGGCCCCTACAATGAGCAGTTCTTC,CASSWTEGPYNEQFF
TRBJ1-2,NA,12,TRBV7-9,many,TGTGCCAGCAGCTTAGGGTACTATGGCTACACCTTC,CASSLGYYGYTF
TRBJ2-3,NA,15,TRBV5-1,many,TGCGCCAGCAGCTTTGGGGGAGTCGTTGGAGATACGCAGTATTTT,CASSFGGVVGDTQYF
TRBJ1-1,NA,13,TRBV27,many,TGTGCCACCCGTAACAGGTGGGACACTGAAGCTTTCTTT,CATRNRWDTEAFF
TRBJ2-3,NA,14,TRBV29-1,many,TGCAGCGTTGAAGGCGGAGACCCCACAGATACGCAGTATTTT,CSVEGGDPTDTQYF
TRBJ2-7,NA,16,TRBV6-8,NA,TGTGCCAACAGTTCACACGCGAGCTGGAGGGCAGGAGAGCAGTACTTC,CANSSHASWRAGEQYF
TRBJ2-7,TRBD2,16,TRBV27,many,TGTGCCAGCAGTCGTTCAGATGTGGTAGCGGGAGCCGAGCAGTACTTC,CASSRSDVVAGAEQYF
TRBJ1-2,NA,14,TRBV30,many,TGTGCCTGGAGTGTAGGGGGGCTGGGCTATGGCTACACCTTC,CAWSVGGLGYGYTF
TRBJ2-3,NA,13,TRBV2,many,TGTGCCAGCTTAGGACACCCAGCAGATACGCAGTATTTT,CASLGHPADTQYF
TRBJ1-1,NA,16,TRBV9,NA,TGTGCCAGCAGCGTAGGGGTGCAGGGAAGGAACACTGAAGCTTTCTTT,CASSVGVQGRNTEAFF
TRBJ1-2,NA,13,TRBV7-2,many,TGTGCCAGCAGCGAGCCGAGACTAGATGGCTACACCTTC,CASSEPRLDGYTF
TRBJ1-1,TRBD1,14,TRBV12-3/TRBV12-4,NA,TGTGCCAGCAGTAAGACAGGGGTGAACACTGAAGCTTTCTTT,CASSKTGVNTEAFF
TRBJ2-6,NA,14,TRBV10-3,NA,TGTGCCATCAGTGGGGGGGCTGGCGCCAACGTCCTGACTTTC,CAISGGAGANVLTF
TRBJ1-1,NA,14,TRBV11-2,NA,TGTGCCAGCAGCATTAGCAGCCGGAACACTGAAGCTTTCTTT,CASSISSRNTEAFF
TRBJ2-7,NA,15,TRBV28,many,TGTGCCAGCAGTTTTTCCCCCGGGCCCTTTTACGAGCAGTACTTC,CASSFSPGPFYEQYF
TRBJ1-4,NA,15,TRBV12-3/TRBV12-4,NA,TGTGCAAGGACGTCCGGGGACCCGGCCGGTGAAAAACTGTTTTTT,CARTSGDPAGEKLFF
TRBJ2-7,TRBD2,15,TRBV3-1,NA,TGTACCAGCAGGCGGGAGCGGTGGGTTACCTACGAGCAGTACTTC,CTSRRERWVTYEQYF
TRBJ2-2,NA,15,TRBV5-1,medium-sized,TGCGCCAGCAGAACGACAGGACCGAACACCGGGGAGCTGTTTTTT,CASRTTGPNTGELFF